A selection of T cell receptor beta chains follows, all from one sample in a study of cytomegalovirus exposure and HLA in healthy donors. The data were produced by immunoSEQ multiplex PCR, yet TCRdb's version contains in-frame clones alone and is incomplete. The sample has 150,000 to 200,000 clones, about four fifths seen once. Sequenced input: PBMCs. The receptors come from a male donor in good health and CMV-seronegative. Each CDR3 is given with its conserved first and last residue. The D gene is left open where the match is weak. Size is omitted from some rows. Given values are once, few, many or a class for expanded clones.

v_gene: TRBV4-1; j_gene: TRBJ2-7; abundance: -; d_gene: TRBD1; CDR3nt: TGCGCCAGCAGCACCCGACAGGGGGCGCTTGGCGAGCAGTACTTC; CDR3aa: CASSTRQGALGEQYF
v_gene: TRBV29-1; j_gene: TRBJ2-3; abundance: -; d_gene: -; CDR3nt: TGCAGCGTTGAAACAGGGACAGATACGCAGTATTTT; CDR3aa: CSVETGTDTQYF
v_gene: TRBV27; j_gene: TRBJ2-2; abundance: -; d_gene: TRBD2; CDR3nt: TGTGCCAGCCTCTCACTAGCGGGATCGAACACCGGGGAGCTGTTTTTT; CDR3aa: CASLSLAGSNTGELFF
v_gene: TRBV28; j_gene: TRBJ2-5; abundance: -; d_gene: -; CDR3nt: TGTGCCAGCAGTGGCTCAGAGACACAAGAGACCCAGTACTTC; CDR3aa: CASSGSETQETQYF
v_gene: TRBV6-5; j_gene: TRBJ1-2; abundance: -; d_gene: -; CDR3nt: TGTGCCAGCACCAAACAAGGGGCCTCCTATGGCTACACCTTC; CDR3aa: CASTKQGASYGYTF
v_gene: TRBV5-8; j_gene: TRBJ2-7; abundance: -; d_gene: TRBD1; CDR3nt: TGTGCCAGCAGCTCAGGACAGGCCATCTCCTACGAGCAGTACTTC; CDR3aa: CASSSGQAISYEQYF
v_gene: TRBV21-1; j_gene: TRBJ1-1; abundance: -; d_gene: -; CDR3nt: TGTGCCAGCAGCAAATCGCAGGAGGGGTATTGCACTGAAGCTTTCTTT; CDR3aa: CASSKSQEGYCTEAFF
v_gene: TRBV19; j_gene: TRBJ1-1; abundance: -; d_gene: TRBD1; CDR3nt: TGTGCCAGTAGCGTAAATACAGGGGGCGCGTACCTTAACACTGAAGCTTTCTTT; CDR3aa: CASSVNTGGAYLNTEAFF
v_gene: TRBV11-1; j_gene: TRBJ1-2; abundance: -; d_gene: TRBD1; CDR3nt: TGTGCCAGCAGCTTAGTAGGGGGCGTAGGCGGCTACACCTTC; CDR3aa: CASSLVGGVGGYTF
v_gene: TRBV7-2; j_gene: TRBJ1-1; abundance: -; d_gene: -; CDR3nt: TGTGCCAGCAGCTTAGCTAGAGGGTCGGTCACTGAAGCTTTCTTT; CDR3aa: CASSLARGSVTEAFF
v_gene: TRBV18; j_gene: TRBJ2-5; abundance: once; d_gene: TRBD2; CDR3nt: TGTGCCAGCTCACCACCCTCTAGCGGGATAGGGGAGACCCAGTACTTC; CDR3aa: CASSPPSSGIGETQYF
v_gene: TRBV9; j_gene: TRBJ2-2; abundance: -; d_gene: -; CDR3nt: TGTGCCAGCAGCGTAGTCGGTGTCGCACCCGGGGAGCTGTTTTTT; CDR3aa: CASSVVGVAPGELFF
v_gene: TRBV7-3; j_gene: TRBJ2-1; abundance: -; d_gene: TRBD2; CDR3nt: TGTGCCAGCAGCTTAAGGTGGCCTAGCGGGGGGGTCAATGAGCAGTTCTTC; CDR3aa: CASSLRWPSGGVNEQFF
v_gene: TRBV5-6; j_gene: TRBJ2-7; abundance: -; d_gene: -; CDR3nt: TGTGCCAGCAGCTTGGACAGGCCACAGGGCAACTCCTACGAGCAGTACTTC; CDR3aa: CASSLDRPQGNSYEQYF
v_gene: TRBV5-1; j_gene: TRBJ2-5; abundance: -; d_gene: -; CDR3nt: TGCGCCAGCAGCTCGGACATCAGAGAGACCCAGTACTTC; CDR3aa: CASSSDIRETQYF
v_gene: TRBV7-9; j_gene: TRBJ2-5; abundance: -; d_gene: -; CDR3nt: TGTGCCAGCAGCTTAGTCGAGGGTGCGGCGAGGGAGACCCAGTACTTC; CDR3aa: CASSLVEGAARETQYF
v_gene: TRBV6-4; j_gene: TRBJ2-3; abundance: -; d_gene: TRBD2; CDR3nt: TGTGCCAGCAGCCCTAGCGGGGGGTCAACAGATACGCAGTATTTT; CDR3aa: CASSPSGGSTDTQYF
v_gene: TRBV7-3; j_gene: TRBJ1-1; abundance: -; d_gene: TRBD1; CDR3nt: TGTGCCAGCAGCTTAAGTTCAGGGGGCACTGCTGAAGCTTTCTTT; CDR3aa: CASSLSSGGTAEAFF
v_gene: TRBV7-2; j_gene: TRBJ2-1; abundance: once; d_gene: -; CDR3nt: TGTGCCAGCAGTTTCACGGGACGGGAGAACAATGAGCAGTTCTTC; CDR3aa: CASSFTGRENNEQFF
v_gene: TRBV7-9; j_gene: TRBJ2-7; abundance: once; d_gene: TRBD2; CDR3nt: TGTGCCAGCAGCACTGGCGGGGGGCGCTCCTACGAGCAGTACTTC; CDR3aa: CASSTGGGRSYEQYF
v_gene: TRBV7-2; j_gene: TRBJ1-2; abundance: once; d_gene: -; CDR3nt: TGTGCCAGCGTCCCCGACGGGAGTTCTGACTATGGCTACACCTTC; CDR3aa: CASVPDGSSDYGYTF
v_gene: TRBV4-3; j_gene: TRBJ2-1; abundance: -; d_gene: TRBD2; CDR3nt: TGCGCCAGCAGCCAGGATCTCCCCAATCTAGCGGGATCGCACTACAATGAGCAGTTCTTC; CDR3aa: CASSQDLPNLAGSHYNEQFF
v_gene: TRBV5-6; j_gene: TRBJ2-3; abundance: -; d_gene: TRBD2; CDR3nt: TGTGCCAGCAGCCCCCCGGGAGGGACAGATACGCAGTATTTT; CDR3aa: CASSPPGGTDTQYF
v_gene: TRBV4-3; j_gene: TRBJ2-7; abundance: -; d_gene: TRBD1; CDR3nt: TGCGCCAGCGGCCGGGACAGGGGATCGGGCGAGCAGTACTTC; CDR3aa: CASGRDRGSGEQYF
v_gene: TRBV19; j_gene: TRBJ1-4; abundance: -; d_gene: -; CDR3nt: TGTGCCAGTAGTAAACAGGGCGCAACTAATGAAAAACTGTTTTTT; CDR3aa: CASSKQGATNEKLFF
v_gene: TRBV19; j_gene: TRBJ2-3; abundance: -; d_gene: TRBD2; CDR3nt: TGTGCCAGTAGTATCGACCTAGCGGGAGGGACCTATAGTGCGCAGTATTTT; CDR3aa: CASSIDLAGGTYSAQYF
v_gene: TRBV4-2; j_gene: TRBJ2-1; abundance: -; d_gene: -; CDR3nt: TGTGCCAGCAGCCAAGATTCGGCAGGGCGCGCCCCAAAGGATGAGCAGTTCTTC; CDR3aa: CASSQDSAGRAPKDEQFF
v_gene: TRBV5-1; j_gene: TRBJ2-1; abundance: -; d_gene: -; CDR3nt: TGCGCCAGCGGAGGCGAAAGCTCCTACAATGAGCAGTTCTTC; CDR3aa: CASGGESSYNEQFF
v_gene: TRBV7-8; j_gene: TRBJ2-7; abundance: -; d_gene: -; CDR3nt: TGTGCCAGCAGCTCGGGGTACCCCTTCTCCTACGAGCAGTACTTC; CDR3aa: CASSSGYPFSYEQYF
v_gene: TRBV10-2; j_gene: TRBJ2-7; abundance: -; d_gene: -; CDR3nt: TGCGCCAGCAGTGAGTCCACAGGCTACGAGCAGTACTTC; CDR3aa: CASSESTGYEQYF
v_gene: TRBV6-5; j_gene: TRBJ2-5; abundance: -; d_gene: TRBD1; CDR3nt: TGTGCCAGCAGTAGAGGGACAGCTAACCAAGAGACCCAGTACTTC; CDR3aa: CASSRGTANQETQYF
v_gene: TRBV5-1; j_gene: TRBJ1-1; abundance: many; d_gene: -; CDR3nt: TGCGCCAGCAGCAAGGAGGGAGCTGAAGCTTTCTTT; CDR3aa: CASSKEGAEAFF
v_gene: TRBV19; j_gene: TRBJ1-4; abundance: once; d_gene: -; CDR3nt: TGTGCCAGTAGTATCCGCCCAGGGGCAACTAATGAAAAACTGTTTTTT; CDR3aa: CASSIRPGATNEKLFF
v_gene: TRBV13; j_gene: TRBJ2-2; abundance: -; d_gene: TRBD2; CDR3nt: TGTGCCAGCAGCTCGTATCTAGCGGGAGTCACCGGGGAGCTGTTTTTT; CDR3aa: CASSSYLAGVTGELFF
v_gene: TRBV28; j_gene: TRBJ2-5; abundance: -; d_gene: TRBD1; CDR3nt: TGTGCCAGCAGTCCGCCCCCCCGACAGGGGACTTTCCAAGAGACCCAGTACTTC; CDR3aa: CASSPPPRQGTFQETQYF
v_gene: TRBV6-5; j_gene: TRBJ1-2; abundance: once; d_gene: TRBD1; CDR3nt: TGTGCCAGCAGCTTCAGGGGGGCTAACTATGGCTACACCTTC; CDR3aa: CASSFRGANYGYTF
v_gene: TRBV25-1; j_gene: TRBJ2-3; abundance: -; d_gene: TRBD1; CDR3nt: TGTGCCAGCGGGATCCGGGACAGGCTGAAAGGGGCAGATACGCAGTATTTT; CDR3aa: CASGIRDRLKGADTQYF
v_gene: TRBV27; j_gene: TRBJ2-5; abundance: -; d_gene: TRBD1; CDR3nt: TGTGCCAGCAGCCCTACAGGGGGACGGGAGACCCAGTACTTC; CDR3aa: CASSPTGGRETQYF
v_gene: TRBV6-1; j_gene: TRBJ1-2; abundance: -; d_gene: -; CDR3nt: TGTGCCAGCAGTGAGGGCCAAGTTGTTGAAGGCTACACCTTC; CDR3aa: CASSEGQVVEGYTF
v_gene: TRBV14; j_gene: TRBJ2-1; abundance: -; d_gene: TRBD2; CDR3nt: TGTGCCAGCAGCCCCCTTACCGGGACTAGCGGGTACTACAATGAGCAGTTCTTC; CDR3aa: CASSPLTGTSGYYNEQFF
v_gene: TRBV9; j_gene: TRBJ1-3; abundance: -; d_gene: -; CDR3nt: TGTGCCAGCAGGAGCGGGGGCGTAAGCTCTGGAAACACCATATATTTT; CDR3aa: CASRSGGVSSGNTIYF